This entry describes one TCR beta chain. Original processing notes: Nucleated cell number was recorded as an estimate derived from reference gene primer amplification. Clones were read by immunoSEQ multiplex PCR, and TCRdb kept only the in-frame ones, dropping some. V, J and clone size reflect that table, while D and trimming were determined from the DNA. Among approximately 89,000 clones listed, 85% were seen once. The entry originates in a study of blood T cell repertoires in COVID-19. Study in general: Some COVID-19 samples were acute and others convalescent; all came from the United States, Italy and Spain. The cDNA or gDNA used as material had been derived from T cells, B-cell-depleted T cells, or PBMCs.

CDR1 SGHTA and CDR2 FQGNSA come from the germline V gene. CDR3 length: 14 amino acids. V lost 3 bases, J lost 4 bases, and 10 bases lay in between. Sequenced material: peripheral blood. The receptor was derived from a woman between 65 and 79 years old with active or convalescent COVID-19. The chain links TRBV7-2 to TRBJ1-5, with D possibly matching TRBD1 (6 bases). This CDR3 reads CASSFGQGNQPQHF. Here the CDR3 DNA reads TGTGCCAGCAGCTTTGGTCAGGGGAATCAGCCCCAGCATTTT.